This TCR beta chain was retrieved from a study of blood T cell repertoires in COVID-19 (dated by TCRdb to 2018 to 2021). Broadly, across the study: Samples covering the acute and convalescent phases of COVID-19 were provided by collaborators in the United States, Italy and Spain. Sample metadata almost always included a de-identified subject ID, COVID-19 status, age in years and sex. The prospective study material was composed of cDNA or gDNA derived from T cells, B-cell-depleted T cells, or PBMCs. The dataset comprised deeply sampled blood TCRbeta repertoires from subjects exposed to, actively infected with, or recovered from COVID-19. Samples came from the ongoing ImmuneRACE study (first 160 participants) plus 1,254 subjects from 6 global collaborators. The repertoires were made available in a free public database intended to serve as a resource for research on the immune response to SARS-CoV-2. HLA class I and class II types, where available, came from metadata supplied by the sample provider rather than from assay-based typing. What the work shows at the level of the full study, not this receptor alone: How much clinical and demographic metadata was included differed by source and by participant, and the metadata was provided uncurated.

To note about this clone: Its cognate antigen has yet to be identified. Per-base quality was not reported, and no clone a single base away is much larger than it.

TCRbeta CDR3 regions were amplified from genomic DNA by means of the immunoSEQ Assay, a bias-controlled multiplex PCR. Concerning the study's data processing: Within the assay, amplification of reference gene primers was used to estimate how many nucleated cells each sample contained. To quantify the absolute abundance of each unique TCRbeta CDR3 rearrangement, sequence reads were collapsed and filtered. Productive Simpson clonality was computed per sample as the square root of Simpson's diversity index over productive rearrangements. TCRdb took this table from immuneACCESS and kept in-frame rearrangements with V and J called. Such tables lack part of the clones; where checked against another copy, unresolved V genes explain under half of the gap, and the rest is unexplained. The D gene and trimming were derived from the DNA, and the V and J assignments and clone size from that table. For this sample the table gives some 200,000 clones, of which about 90% were detected only once. More than 0.7% of the sample is in the top ten clones.

As encoded in the germline V gene, CDR1 is ENHRY while CDR2 is SYGVKD. Including cysteine and phenylalanine, the CDR3 has 13 amino acids. Only the CDR3 DNA is retained, 39 bases long and in frame from the first base. Deletion took 3 bases off V and 4 bases off J, with a span of 6 bases between the germline ends. The collaborating institutions used their own protocols to collect whole blood in K2EDTA tubes. For TCRbeta analysis, collaborator samples were shipped as frozen whole blood, as isolated PBMCs, or as DNA extracted from either sample type. This sequence originates from a woman in her sixties or seventies with acute or convalescent COVID-19. The chain is made from TRBV10-3 and TRBJ2-2; the D gene remains uncertain. Sequenced: peripheral blood. The CDR3 protein is CAISDLVTGELFF. Here is the DNA: TGTGCCATCAGTGACCTAGTCACCGGGGAGCTGTTTTTT.